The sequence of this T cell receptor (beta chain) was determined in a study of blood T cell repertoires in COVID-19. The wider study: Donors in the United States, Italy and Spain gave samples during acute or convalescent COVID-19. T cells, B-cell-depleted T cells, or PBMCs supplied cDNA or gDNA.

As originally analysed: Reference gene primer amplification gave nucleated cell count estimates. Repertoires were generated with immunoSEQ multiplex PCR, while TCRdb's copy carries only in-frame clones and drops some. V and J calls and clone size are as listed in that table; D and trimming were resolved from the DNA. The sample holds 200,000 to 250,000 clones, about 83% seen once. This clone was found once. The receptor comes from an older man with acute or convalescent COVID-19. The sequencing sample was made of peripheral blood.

The CDR3 spells CAWSGGIGNQPQHF. In nucleotides, the CDR3 is TGTGCCTGGAGTGGAGGGATTGGCAATCAGCCCCAGCATTTT. The V call is TRBV30, the J call TRBJ1-5; no clear D gene. Per the germline V gene, CDR1 is GTSNPN and CDR2 is SVGIG (reference sequence). This CDR3 spans 14 amino acids. Trimming removed 1 base from V and 2 bases from J, with 9 bases in between.